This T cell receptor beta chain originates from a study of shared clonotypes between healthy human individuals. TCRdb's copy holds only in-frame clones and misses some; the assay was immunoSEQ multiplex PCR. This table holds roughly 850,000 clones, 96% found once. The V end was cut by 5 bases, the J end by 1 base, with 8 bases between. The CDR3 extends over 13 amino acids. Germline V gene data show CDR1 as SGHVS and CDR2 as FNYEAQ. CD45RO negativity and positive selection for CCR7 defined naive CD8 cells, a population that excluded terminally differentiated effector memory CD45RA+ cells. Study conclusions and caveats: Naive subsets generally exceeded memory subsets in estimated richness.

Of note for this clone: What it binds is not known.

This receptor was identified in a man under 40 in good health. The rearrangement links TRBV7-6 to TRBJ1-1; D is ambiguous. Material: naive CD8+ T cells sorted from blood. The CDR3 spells CASSVSWNTEAFF. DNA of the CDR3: TGTGCCAGCAGCGTCTCCTGGAACACTGAAGCTTTCTTT.